The clone carrying this T cell receptor beta chain was counted many times. Its target is unknown. The data belong to a study of T cells in Graves' hyperthyroidism and ophthalmopathy. The study's findings and limits: Blood also held most thyroid clonotypes expanded beyond 0.001. Before onset, ophthalmopathy was predicted by the model a median about six months earlier.

The study left out patients who had uncontrolled infection, other autoimmune disease, pregnancy or lactation. Diagnosis relied on clinical symptoms, serum thyroxine and TRAb, thyroid ultrasound and orbital computed tomography. The length of the CDR3 is 13 residues. CDR1 and CDR2 (germline): LGHDT, YNNKEL (reference sequence). The ends were cut back, 5 bases at V and 3 bases at J, with 8 bases in the middle. Researchers amplified the TCR beta CDR3 regions from RNA transcripts. HTBI primers were employed in a first-round RT-PCR of the TCR CDR3. TCRdb analysed the multiplex PCR reads with MiXCR anew, one entry per CDR3 protein. This table has approximately 380,000 distinct CDR3 sequences, around 15% appearing once.

The sample taken for sequencing was blood. V and J are TRBV3-1 and TRBJ1-5; D might be TRBD1 (6 bases). This clonotype originated in a middle-aged man with Graves' ophthalmopathy. CDR3 sequence: CASSWTDNQPQHF. The CDR3 region has the DNA TGTGCCAGCAGCTGGACAGACAATCAGCCCCAGCATTTT.